The present T cell receptor beta chain was sequenced within a study of post-analysis software for immune sequencing data. Study-level findings and limits: Higher frequency in patients than in controls was seen for roughly five TRBV segments, with TRBV5-6, TRBV5-1 and TRBV20-1 among them.

Unique molecular identifiers tagged the TCR beta cDNA libraries. TCRdb re-called the PCR reads through MiXCR, storing one row per CDR3 protein. The table lists about 200,000 distinct CDR3 sequences, approximately 30% of them singletons, with roughly 3.5% in the top ten. The table lists this clonotype with many counts. Its antigen is not known. Trimming removed 2 bases at V and 0 bases at J, with 11 bases between. The CDR3 length is 16 residues. Germline CDR1 reads KGHSH; CDR2 reads LQKENI. The sample taken for sequencing was blood. This sequence joins TRBV18 and TRBJ2-1; D gene ambiguous. The receptor's source is a girl aged 2-17 years with multiple sclerosis. DNA for the CDR3: TGTGCCAGCTCACCAGGTCGGCAGAACTCCTACAATGAGCAGTTCTTC. Translated, it gives CASSPGRQNSYNEQFF.